The clone carrying this T cell receptor beta chain was counted a few times. Its antigen is unknown. With 3 bases removed from V and 2 bases from J, the gap between germline ends came to 13 bases. CDR1 and CDR2 (germline): DFQATT, SNEGSKA (reference sequence). The CDR3 length is 14 residues. These data originate in a study of CD8 T cells in ankylosing spondylitis. Study conclusions and caveats: Disease-linked clones reportedly concentrated significantly in matched ankylosing spondylitis synovial fluid. It appeared that ankylosing spondylitis blood was characterized by a TCR beta motif of several highly homologous variants. Clones that were linked to disease were CD8+ and were relatively rare in peripheral blood.

Construction of TCR beta libraries was performed using quantitative 5'-RACE with molecular barcodes. TCRdb fed the 5' RACE reads into MiXCR, producing one record per CDR3 protein. The sample lists some 840,000 distinct CDR3 sequences, roughly 12% seen once, with just over 0.5% in the top ten. Sequenced input: blood, either unsorted or a sorted T cell fraction (not recorded which). This rearrangement joins TRBV20-1 to TRBJ1-2; a weak D match, TRBD1 (5 bases). This clonotype originated in a male donor with ankylosing spondylitis. The CDR3 DNA is TGCAGTGCTAGGGCCCGTCGGGGGAACTATGGCTACACCTTC. It yields the protein CSARARRGNYGYTF.